This TCR beta chain appears in the sequencing data of a study of blood T cell repertoires in COVID-19 (dated by TCRdb to 2020 to 2022). For the wider study: Samples from collaborators originated in the United States, Italy and Spain and spanned both the acute and convalescent phases of COVID-19. The prospective study material was composed of cDNA or gDNA derived from T cells, B-cell-depleted T cells, or PBMCs. Subjects who had been exposed to COVID-19, were actively infected with it, or had recovered from it provided the deeply sampled blood TCRbeta repertoires that made up the dataset. The repertoires were released in a freely available public database meant as a resource for research on the immune response to SARS-CoV-2. Samples came from the ongoing ImmuneRACE study (first 160 participants) plus 1,254 subjects from 6 global collaborators. Nearly every sample came with metadata listing a de-identified subject ID, COVID-19 status, age in years and sex. HLA class I and class II types, where available, came from metadata supplied by the sample provider rather than from assay-based typing.

Its CDR3 holds 15 amino acids, cysteine through phenylalanine. Of all the DNA, just the CDR3 is kept, 45 bases in frame from base 1. The V end gives up 6 bases and the J end 5 bases, leaving 7 bases in the junction not matched to a gene. CDR1 LGHNT and CDR2 FRNRAP were looked up in the germline V gene. In the prospective study, participants were roughly 18 to 100 years old, resided in about two dozen geographic areas of the United States, and were enrolled through a virtual design. In the prospective study, cohorts were assigned on the basis of participant-reported clinical history obtained from a screening survey and a study questionnaire. Exposed participants were defined as having been in contact with someone with a PCR-confirmed or clinician-diagnosed COVID-19 case within 2 weeks of study entry. In the prospective study, whole blood, serum and a nasopharyngeal or oropharyngeal swab were collected from each participant by mobile phlebotomists. Over a roughly 2-month period, participants in the prospective study had the option of providing additional blood draws and questionnaires. Before DNA extraction, prospective study blood samples were shipped either frozen or at room temperature.

About this clone: Its antigen remains undetermined. Qualities for individual bases were not recorded, and no much larger clone is one base off.

Broad study findings and their caveats: The quantity of clinical and demographic metadata differed by source and by participant and was supplied without curation.

TCRbeta CDR3 regions were amplified from genomic DNA using the immunoSEQ Assay, a bias-controlled multiplex PCR. The paper's data handling went like this. Within the assay, amplification of reference gene primers was used to estimate how many nucleated cells each sample contained. To quantify the absolute abundance of each unique TCRbeta CDR3 rearrangement, sequence reads were collapsed and filtered. Productive Simpson clonality was computed per sample as the square root of Simpson's diversity index over productive rearrangements. TCRdb took over this immuneACCESS table, retaining in-frame rearrangements with V and J assigned. Such tables are incomplete; in checked studies, under half of the missing clones stem from an unresolved V gene, and the remainder is unexplained. V and J calls and clone size follow that table, whereas D and trimming were derived from the DNA. Here the sample has hundreds of thousands of clones; 70% to 90% occur a single time. The top ten clones comprise about 0.95% of the sample.

The V gene is TRBV12-5 and the J gene is TRBJ2-2; 9 junctional bases match TRBD1. The TCR comes from a man between 50 and 59 years old who had been exposed to COVID-19. Sequenced input: PBMCs or T cells enriched from blood (not recorded which). The sequence in DNA is TGTGCTAGTGGAACGGGGACAGGGCCTACCGGGGAGCTGTTTTTT. Its coded protein is CASGTGTGPTGELFF.